This T cell receptor (beta chain) comes out of a study of blood T cell repertoires in COVID-19. The wider study: Italy, Spain and the United States were the sources of the convalescent and acute COVID-19 samples. The analysed material was cDNA or gDNA that came from T cells, B-cell-depleted T cells, or PBMCs.

The CDR3 contains 11 residues. From germline, CDR1 is MNHEY and CDR2 SMNVEV (reference sequence). Points on this clone: A read error may produce the germline difference seen at one junction end.

Original methodology: The assay estimated nucleated cells by amplifying reference gene primers. Assay: immunoSEQ multiplex PCR; the TCRdb copy retains only in-frame clones and omits some. Clone size and V and J calls were adopted from that table, with D and trimming inferred from the DNA. The profile shows about 310,000 clones, about 85% of them singletons. The source material was peripheral blood. This chain links TRBV27 with TRBJ2-1; D not certain. The clonotype comes from a man between 18 and 29 years old with active or convalescent COVID-19. The CDR3 DNA reads TGTGCCAGCATCTCCTCCAATGAGCAGTTCTTC. Protein product: CASISSNEQFF.